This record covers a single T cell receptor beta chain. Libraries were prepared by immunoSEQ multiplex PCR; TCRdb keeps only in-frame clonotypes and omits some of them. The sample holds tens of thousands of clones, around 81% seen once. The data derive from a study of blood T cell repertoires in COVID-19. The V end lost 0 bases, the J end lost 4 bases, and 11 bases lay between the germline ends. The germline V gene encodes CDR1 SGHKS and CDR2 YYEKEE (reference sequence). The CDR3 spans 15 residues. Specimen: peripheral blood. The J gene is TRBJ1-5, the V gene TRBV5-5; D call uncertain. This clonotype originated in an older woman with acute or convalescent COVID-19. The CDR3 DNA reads TGTGCCAGCAGCTTGGTGGCGGGGTTAAATCAGCCCCAGCATTTT. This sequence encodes CASSLVAGLNQPQHF.